One T cell receptor (beta chain) is described in this entry. Its antigen is not known. The sample belongs to a study of cytomegalovirus exposure and HLA in healthy donors. Overall study: The same platform was used for the 120 or so validation repertoires as for the 650 to 800 first-cohort repertoires, as reported in a later analysis. Study conclusions and caveats: Under in vitro conditions, three CMV-associated chains were confirmed as specific for CMV antigens. Most TCR sequences proved rare, with some public TCRs found in many donors.

The CDR3 contains 15 residues. Per germline, CDR1 SGHTA and CDR2 FQGNSA. Trimming shortened V by 7 bases and J by 0 bases, and 13 bases separated the two germline ends. Produced via immunoSEQ multiplex PCR; TCRdb's table is partial and in-frame only. The sample records about 140,000 clones, just under 85% being singletons. The donors were members of the validation cohort comprising over a hundred subjects, separate from the roughly 730-subject first cohort. The sample taken for sequencing was PBMCs. This chain connects TRBV7-2 to TRBJ2-1, with D possibly TRBD2 on 6 matching bases. The sequence derives from a woman aged 30 to 39 in good health and CMV-seronegative. The CDR3 protein is CASTFSGSSYNEQFF. The CDR3 DNA sequence: TGTGCCAGCACCTTTAGCGGAAGCTCCTACAATGAGCAGTTCTTC.